This entry is about one T cell receptor (beta chain). These data come from a study of T-cell memory formation after mild COVID-19. 5'RACE primed at constant segments yielded TCR alpha and TCR beta cDNA libraries bearing sample barcodes and UMIs. TCRdb reprocessed the 5' RACE reads via MiXCR and lists one record per CDR3 protein. Of about 300,000 distinct CDR3 sequences listed, roughly a fifth were seen once; the top ten hold roughly 20%. Sequencing was done on a sample of PBMCs or a T cell subset sorted from them (not recorded which). The clonotype originates from a man aged 18 to 35 who had mild COVID-19 (a few samples of this study predate the infection). Cell type and time point are not known.

CDR3 DNA sequence: TGTGCCAGCAGCACAGGGGAGTCTGGAAACACCATATATTTT. This encodes CASSTGESGNTIYF. The chain uses TRBV12-3 or TRBV12-4 and TRBJ1-3, with 7 nucleotides matching TRBD1. V was pared by 6 bases and J by 1 base, with 3 bases of the junction left unmatched. The CDR3 is made up of 14 amino acids.